A selection of T cell receptor beta chains follows, all from one sample in a study of T cell repertoires in cytomegalovirus infection. The antigens for these receptors are not known. MiXCR was run by TCRdb on the reads, yielding one entry per CDR3 protein. This table has fewer than 350,000 distinct CDR3 sequences, about 28% appearing once. The sequencing used cultured PBMCs, collected from culture after CMV antigen stimulation. The receptor set was obtained from a human donor in good health (CMV status not recorded). Some clones in this sample may be carry-over from other donors' samples. The CDR3 runs from the conserved cysteine through the conserved F or W. Fields, in order: D gene, J gene, V gene, clone size, CDR3 DNA, CDR3 protein. The D gene is left open where the match is weak. A clone size is listed for some rows: how often the clone was seen (once, few, many), or a class if it is expanded.

. | TRBJ1-1 | TRBV7-2 | . | TGTGCCAGCAGCTTAGCGGTAGGGGGAGCTGAAGCTTTCTTT | CASSLAVGGAEAFF
. | TRBJ2-1 | TRBV7-9 | . | TGTGCCAGCAGCTCCCATTGGCCCAACAATGAGCAGTTCTTC | CASSSHWPNNEQFF
TRBD1 | TRBJ1-5 | TRBV7-9 | many | TGTGCCAGCAGTGCAGGGGGAAGCAATCAGCCCCAGCATTTT | CASSAGGSNQPQHF
. | TRBJ2-1 | TRBV28 | . | TGTGCCAGCAGCCGAGGGTCTTTAGGATATCATGAGCAGTTCTTC | CASSRGSLGYHEQFF
TRBD2 | TRBJ2-5 | TRBV6-2/TRBV6-3 | . | TGTGCCAGCAGTCTGGGACTAGCGGCGGTAGAGACCCAGTACTTC | CASSLGLAAVETQYF
. | TRBJ2-1 | TRBV7-9 | . | TGTGCCAGCAGCCCTAGTACCTCCTACAATGAGCAGTTCTTC | CASSPSTSYNEQFF
. | TRBJ2-3 | TRBV4-1 | . | TGCGCCAGCAGCCAAGATCACGGACCAGATACGCAGTATTTT | CASSQDHGPDTQYF
TRBD1 | TRBJ1-2 | TRBV19 | few | TGTGCCAGCACCCCAACAGGGGTAGAGGGCTACACCTTC | CASTPTGVEGYTF
. | TRBJ1-5 | TRBV7-2 | many | TGTGCCAGCAGCCGTGGGACCTTTCAGCCCCAGCATTTT | CASSRGTFQPQHF
. | TRBJ1-1 | TRBV4-1 | . | TGCGCCAGCAGCCAAGATATCAGTGAAGCTTTCTTT | CASSQDISEAFF
. | TRBJ2-7 | TRBV12-3/TRBV12-4 | few | TGTGCCAGCAGGCAAACAGGGCTGGGCTACGAGCAGTACTTC | CASRQTGLGYEQYF
TRBD1 | TRBJ1-2 | TRBV5-1 | many | TGCGCCAGCAGCTTGCAGGGGGCGGAAGGCTACACCTTC | CASSLQGAEGYTF
. | TRBJ2-2 | TRBV19 | few | TGTGCCAGTAGTATGCAGGGGACGAACACCGGGGAGCTGTTTTTT | CASSMQGTNTGELFF
TRBD2 | TRBJ2-3 | TRBV5-4 | few | TGTGCCAGCAGCATACCAGCGGGAGGGAGAGTGGATACGCAGTATTTT | CASSIPAGGRVDTQYF
. | TRBJ1-2 | TRBV7-4 | many | TGTGCCAGCAGCCTGGGGATCCACCCTTATGGCTACACCTTC | CASSLGIHPYGYTF
TRBD2 | TRBJ2-1 | TRBV6-2/TRBV6-3 | once | TGTGCCAGCAGTTACTCTACCCCAACTAGCGGGAGGGTTGGTGAGCAGTTCTTC | CASSYSTPTSGRVGEQFF
. | TRBJ2-2 | TRBV6-6 | . | TGTGCCAGCAGTGTTCCTAGTTTCGCGAACACCGGGGAGCTGTTTTTT | CASSVPSFANTGELFF
. | TRBJ2-2 | TRBV9 | . | TGTGCCAGCAGCGTTGGCGGGTCCGGGGAGCTGTTTTTT | CASSVGGSGELFF
. | TRBJ1-1 | TRBV25-1 | . | TGTGCCAGCAGTGAACGCGGTACTGAAGCTTTCTTT | CASSERGTEAFF
TRBD1 | TRBJ1-2 | TRBV18 | few | TGTGCCAGCTCACCACGAGCGGACAGGGGCAGCTATGGCTACACCTTC | CASSPRADRGSYGYTF
. | TRBJ1-1 | TRBV12-3/TRBV12-4 | . | TGTGCCAGCAGTTTAGCGTGGGATCTTTCGAGCACTGAAGCTTTCTTT | CASSLAWDLSSTEAFF
. | TRBJ1-2 | TRBV28 | . | TGTGCCAGCTCCTGGGGGGGTGCGAAAGGCTACACCTTC | CASSWGGAKGYTF
. | TRBJ2-3 | TRBV20-1 | . | TGCAGTGCGACATCCCATGGCGGGATAGTGGCAGATACGCAGTATTTT | CSATSHGGIVADTQYF
. | TRBJ1-5 | TRBV7-8 | few | TGTGCCAGCAGCGGGGCAGGGCTCAATCAGCCCCAGCATTTT | CASSGAGLNQPQHF
TRBD2 | TRBJ2-3 | TRBV20-1 | . | TGCAGTGCTAGAGTAGCGGGAGGGATCGATACGCAGTATTTT | CSARVAGGIDTQYF
TRBD1 | TRBJ1-5 | TRBV12-5 | . | TGTGCTAGTGGCAGCGGGACAGCTCCGCTTCAGCCCCAGCATTTT | CASGSGTAPLQPQHF
. | TRBJ1-5 | TRBV7-2 | many | TGTGCCAGCAGCTTAGACAGGGACCTAAGGCAGCCCCAGCATTTT | CASSLDRDLRQPQHF
TRBD1 | TRBJ1-6 | TRBV20-1 | few | TGCAGTGCTTCCACAGGGGGGGGATCACCCCTCCACTTT | CSASTGGGSPLHF
. | TRBJ2-7 | TRBV28 | . | TGTGCCAGCAGTTTGGGTGGGACCCCTACCGAGCAGTACTTC | CASSLGGTPTEQYF
TRBD2 | TRBJ2-7 | TRBV28 | . | TGTGCCAGCAGTTCCCTAGCGGGGGGAAACTACGAGCAGTACTTC | CASSSLAGGNYEQYF
. | TRBJ1-6 | TRBV28 | few | TGTGCCAGCAGTCACTCCCTGGTTGGGAGATCACCCCTCCACTTT | CASSHSLVGRSPLHF
TRBD2 | TRBJ2-5 | TRBV28 | . | TGTGCCAGCAGTTTCGGGGGGAGGGCCTGGGAGACCCAGTACTTC | CASSFGGRAWETQYF
. | TRBJ1-2 | TRBV12-3/TRBV12-4 | many | TGTGCCAGCACCATCGACGGACGGGCTAACTATGGCTACACCTTC | CASTIDGRANYGYTF
. | TRBJ2-3 | TRBV5-6 | few | TGTGCCAGCAGCTTGGGTTTAGAGGGAATTACTAGCACAGATACGCAGTATTTT | CASSLGLEGITSTDTQYF
. | TRBJ2-7 | TRBV19 | few | TGTGCCAGTAGTGCCTCCGGACTGTTATACGAGCAGTACTTC | CASSASGLLYEQYF
TRBD1 | TRBJ2-7 | TRBV7-6 | few | TGTGCCAGCAGCTTAACAGGGGGCGCGGGAGAGCAGTACTTC | CASSLTGGAGEQYF
. | TRBJ2-3 | TRBV9 | . | TGTGCCAGCAGCGTAACACTCGGCGAGGCAGATACGCAGTATTTT | CASSVTLGEADTQYF
TRBD1 | TRBJ2-5 | TRBV7-6 | . | TGTGCCAGCAGCAGAAAGACAGGGGGCTATCAAGAGACCCAGTACTTC | CASSRKTGGYQETQYF
TRBD2 | TRBJ2-1 | TRBV12-3/TRBV12-4 | . | TGTGCCAGCAGCCTCAGCGGGGCCCGTTACAATGAGCAGTTCTTC | CASSLSGARYNEQFF
TRBD2 | TRBJ2-1 | TRBV18 | . | TGTGCCAGCTTTAGCGGGAGGGATTACAATGAGCAGTTCTTC | CASFSGRDYNEQFF
. | TRBJ1-2 | TRBV5-1 | . | TGCGCCAGCAGCTTGGAAGGATTAAACTATGGCTACACCTTC | CASSLEGLNYGYTF
. | TRBJ1-1 | TRBV28 | few | TGTGCCAGCAGTTTAACCCAGGGGCTGAGTGCTTTCTTT | CASSLTQGLSAFF